A selection of T cell receptor beta chains follows, all from one sample in a study of T cells after yellow fever vaccination. TCRdb independently ran MiXCR on the 5' RACE reads; one entry per CDR3 protein. The table includes about 170,000 distinct CDR3 sequences, approximately 6.2% detected once. Sequencing used CD4+ T cells sorted from PBMCs, obtained on the day of the first yellow fever vaccination. The receptors here all came from a man aged 18 to 29 who received the YFV17D yellow fever vaccine. The CDR3 runs from the conserved cysteine through the conserved F or W. The order of the fields is J gene, clone size, D gene, V gene, CDR3 protein, CDR3 DNA. D genes are given only for firm matches. The size entry is marked missing in some rows and otherwise reads once, few, many or a size class.

TRBJ1-5 many TRBD1 TRBV9 CASSPGTGALNQPQHF TGTGCCAGCAGCCCCGGGACAGGGGCTCTTAATCAGCCCCAGCATTTT
TRBJ1-3 - - TRBV19 CASRAGSAGNTIYF TGTGCCAGTAGGGCAGGGTCTGCTGGAAACACCATATATTTT
TRBJ2-3 many - TRBV7-9 CASSHTGLRSNTQYF TGTGCCAGCAGCCATACAGGACTCCGTTCGAATACGCAGTATTTT
TRBJ2-3 many TRBD2 TRBV20-1 CSAGTSGGTDTQYF TGCAGTGCGGGTACTAGCGGGGGCACAGATACGCAGTATTTT
TRBJ2-3 many - TRBV7-2 CASSFTGVFTDTQYF TGTGCCAGCAGCTTCACAGGAGTCTTCACAGATACGCAGTATTTT
TRBJ2-2 many - TRBV18 CASSPPGVYTGELFF TGTGCCAGCTCACCACCCGGGGTATACACCGGGGAGCTGTTTTTT
TRBJ2-1 many - TRBV12-3/TRBV12-4 CASSRFIGGSYNEQFF TGTGCCAGCAGCCGATTCATCGGGGGTTCCTACAATGAGCAGTTCTTC
TRBJ1-5 few - TRBV7-9 CASSLKFGGANQPQHF TGTGCCAGCAGCTTAAAGTTCGGGGGAGCCAATCAGCCCCAGCATTTT
TRBJ1-6 - - TRBV5-1 CASSSMRPYNSPLHF TGCGCCAGCAGCTCGATGCGACCCTATAATTCACCCCTCCACTTT
TRBJ2-3 many - TRBV5-5 CASSPPRQDLTDTQYF TGTGCCAGCAGCCCCCCTCGACAGGATCTCACAGATACGCAGTATTTT
TRBJ1-4 - TRBD1 TRBV4-3 CASSPGDSNEKLFF TGCGCCAGCAGCCCGGGGGACAGTAATGAAAAACTGTTTTTT
TRBJ2-2 - - TRBV12-3/TRBV12-4 CASSLLRRELFF TGTGCCAGCAGTTTACTTCGGCGGGAGCTGTTTTTT
TRBJ1-5 few - TRBV12-3/TRBV12-4 CASSPGPRTQHF TGTGCCAGCAGCCCTGGCCCCCGGACCCAGCATTTT
TRBJ2-7 few - TRBV7-9 CASSLDIFGYEQYF TGTGCCAGCTCCCTCGACATTTTCGGGTACGAGCAGTACTTC
TRBJ2-5 few TRBD1 TRBV5-8 CASSLGTGQGQETQYF TGTGCCAGCAGCTTGGGGACGGGACAGGGACAAGAGACCCAGTACTTC
TRBJ2-5 few - TRBV7-2 CASSLRQGQETQYF TGTGCCAGCAGCTTACGTCAGGGGCAAGAGACCCAGTACTTC
TRBJ1-5 many - TRBV7-8 CASSSHDSGGNQPQHF TGTGCCAGCAGCTCCCACGACAGCGGGGGCAATCAGCCCCAGCATTTT